Following are 10 T cell receptor beta chains from one sample sequenced in a study of blood T cells in healthy people across ages. The authors ran a second PCR of about 6 to 11 cycles using a sample-barcoded 5' primer and a J-beta primer mix. TCRdb independently ran MiXCR on the 5' RACE reads; one entry per CDR3 protein. The sample gives fewer than 800,000 distinct CDR3 sequences, more than 20% of which show up once; 9.4% is in the top ten. These records were also assigned to another study, of T cells of mothers and their children.

Input material: blood. These receptors originate from a boy aged 5-17 years in good health.

The sample holds one count of this clonotype. The J gene is TRBJ2-1, the V gene TRBV7-6; no clear D. Germline CDR1 and CDR2: SGHVS and FNYEAQ. The CDR3 spans 16 residues. Trimming removed 1 base from V and 9 bases from J, with 19 bases in between. CDR3 DNA sequence: TGTGCCAGCAGCTTAGTGGTGGGGAAGTCGGCCCGTGAGCAGTTCTTC. Residues: CASSLVVGKSAREQFF. Looking up the rest from reference TRBV7-6 and TRBJ2-1 gives the full variable domain: GAGVSQSPRYKVTKRGQDVALRCDPISGHVSLYWYRQALGQGPEFLTYFNYEAQQDKSGLPNDRFSAERPEGSISTLTIQRTEQRDSAMYRCASSLVVGKSAREQFFGPGTRLTVL.

In this sample, this clonotype turned up a few times. The rearrangement links TRBV7-8 to TRBJ2-1; possible D gene TRBD2, 5 bases. The CDR3 consists of 16 residues. V was pared by 1 base and J by 4 bases, with 14 bases between. The germline gives CDR1 SGHVS, CDR2 FQNEAQ. CDR3 in amino acids: CASSLVSASWYNEQFF. The CDR3 nucleotides are TGTGCCAGCAGCTTAGTCTCGGCTAGCTGGTACAATGAGCAGTTCTTC.

This chain joins TRBV5-1 and TRBJ2-5, with D possibly being TRBD2 (6 bases). The CDR3 contains 16 residues. Germline V gene data show CDR1 as SGHRS and CDR2 as YFSETQ. Trimming removed 0 bases from V and 5 bases from J, with 17 bases in between. In DNA, the CDR3 is TGCGCCAGCAGCTTGGATGGCGGGGCGACTCATGAGACCCAGTACTTC. Amino acids: CASSLDGGATHETQYF.

The V call is TRBV20-1, the J call TRBJ1-4, with TRBD1 matching 9 bases. Looked up from germline, CDR1 is DFQATT and CDR2 is SNEGSKA (reference sequence). This CDR3 is built from 13 residues. With V trimmed by 6 bases and J by 8 bases, 7 bases remained unmatched. The DNA for the CDR3 is TGCAGTGCGGAAACAGGGGGCGCGGAAAAACTGTTTTTT. It specifies CSAETGGAEKLFF.

This clonotype was found a few times. The chain links TRBV5-6 to TRBJ2-7; 8 bases align to TRBD1. The CDR3 loop spans 15 amino acids. In germline, CDR1 is SGHDT, CDR2 YYEEEE. J lost 6 bases, V lost 4 bases, and 12 bases had no gene match. CDR3 in amino acids: CASSPNTGGGFEQYF. In DNA, the CDR3 is TGTGCCAGCAGCCCTAATACAGGGGGAGGTTTCGAGCAGTACTTC.

CDR3 sequence (DNA): TGTGCCAGCAGCTTAGTGACAGACGGTCCCCCCTCCTACGAGCAGTACTTC. Translated, it gives CASSLVTDGPPSYEQYF. V gene TRBV7-2 combines with J gene TRBJ2-7; a possible D gene is TRBD1 (5 bases). V lost 1 base and J lost 0, with 16 bases in between. Germline loops: CDR1 SGHTA, CDR2 FQGNSA. This CDR3 spans 17 amino acids.

The chain links TRBV6-1 to TRBJ2-7; no firm D call. Germline-derived CDR1 and CDR2 are MNHNS and SASEGT. Trimming took off 0 bases at V and 0 bases at J, with 9 bases between the two ends. This CDR3 spans 15 amino acids. CDR3 protein: CASSEAGGTSYEQYF. The DNA of the CDR3 is TGTGCCAGCAGTGAAGCGGGCGGAACCTCCTACGAGCAGTACTTC.

This clonotype was counted between two and nine times. The J gene is TRBJ2-7, the V gene TRBV28, with D uncertain. The ends were cut back, 5 bases at V and 2 bases at J, with 16 bases in the middle. Germline V gene sequence: CDR1 MDHEN, CDR2 SYDVKM. This CDR3 comprises 15 residues. DNA for the CDR3: TGTGCCAGCAGTCCCCTCGACTGGCAAGCCTACGAGCAGTACTTC. Amino acids: CASSPLDWQAYEQYF. Complete variable domain (other parts from reference TRBV28 and TRBJ2-7): DVKVTQSSRYLVKRTGEKVFLECVQDMDHENMFWYRQDPGLGLRLIYFSYDVKMKEKGDIPEGYSVSREKKERFSLILESASTNQTSMYLCASSPLDWQAYEQYFGPGTRLTVT.

This clonotype was seen a handful of times. The V and J genes are TRBV28 and TRBJ2-5; tentative D call: TRBD2 (5 bases). The CDR3 runs to 15 residues. V lost 6 bases to trimming and J lost 9 bases, with 23 bases between them. The germline V gene encodes CDR1 MDHEN and CDR2 SYDVKM. This chain's CDR3 is CASSHPRLLQEAQYF. The CDR3 DNA follows: TGTGCCAGCAGCCACCCCAGGCTACTTCAGGAGGCCCAGTACTTC.

To note about this clonotype: A read error may account for a junction end that differs from germline. The V and J genes are TRBV7-9 and TRBJ2-5; maybe TRBD2 (6 bases). The DNA end lines up better with TRBJ2-7; the J call may be wrong. This CDR3 has 15 residues. From germline, CDR1 is SEHNR and CDR2 FQNEAQ (reference sequence). The CDR3 loop is CASSVALSGTDEQYF. The CDR3, as DNA: TGTGCCAGCAGCGTAGCCCTTAGCGGTACCGACGAGCAGTACTTC.